This TCR beta chain was sequenced in a study of blood T cell repertoires in COVID-19. Study information: Sites across the United States, Italy and Spain contributed samples from acute and convalescent COVID-19. T cells, B-cell-depleted T cells, or PBMCs supplied cDNA or gDNA.

Study processing details: Amplification with reference gene primers provided the estimates of nucleated cell counts. Repertoires were generated with immunoSEQ multiplex PCR, while TCRdb's copy carries only in-frame clones and drops some. V and J calls and clone size follow that table, whereas D and trimming were derived from the DNA. The table records fewer than 200,000 clones, roughly nine tenths of them present only once. The sequencing sample was made of peripheral blood. This TCR was recovered from a man in his 60s with active or convalescent COVID-19.

The CDR3 sequence is CASSLAHRGTDGYTF. The CDR3 DNA is TGTGCCAGCAGCTTGGCGCATAGGGGGACCGATGGCTACACCTTC. The J gene is TRBJ1-2, the V gene TRBV5-6; possible D gene TRBD1, 6 bases. Trimming pared 0 bases from V and 6 bases from J, leaving 15 bases between. Germline V gene lookup returns CDR1 SGHDT and CDR2 YYEEEE. The CDR3 length is 15 residues. The full variable domain, rest sourced from reference TRBV5-6 and TRBJ1-2, is DAGVTQSPTHLIKTRGQQVTLRCSPKSGHDTVSWYQQALGQGPQFIFQYYEEEERQRGNFPDRFSGHQFPNYSSELNVNALLLGDSALYLCASSLAHRGTDGYTFGSGTRLTVV.